The next 28 T cell receptor beta chains were all read from a single sample in a study of cytomegalovirus exposure and HLA in healthy donors. PCR employed 60 Vbeta and 13 Jbeta primers. TCRdb's table, derived via immunoSEQ multiplex PCR, lists solely in-frame clones and lacks some. The sample comprises just under 150,000 clones, roughly 76% of which are singletons, and 2.5% to 3% rests with the top ten. Sequenced material: PBMCs. These receptors were obtained from a woman aged 30 to 39 in good health and CMV-seronegative.

This clone was detected once. This chain uses TRBV9 with TRBJ1-2; 7 nucleotides line up with TRBD1. CDR1 and CDR2 (germline): SGDLS, YYNGEE. This CDR3 contains 14 residues. V was clipped by 3 bases and J by 1 base; unmatched bases: 3. The DNA for the CDR3 is TGTGCCAGCAGCGCGACAGGGCTTAACTATGGCTACACCTTC. Encoded protein: CASSATGLNYGYTF.

CDR3 amino acids: CASSQGLADMVTYEQYF. The DNA of the CDR3 is TGTGCCAGCAGCCAAGGGCTAGCGGACATGGTTACCTACGAGCAGTACTTC. The chain employs TRBV4-2 and TRBJ2-5, with 7 positions matching TRBD2. The DNA end is more similar to TRBJ2-7, so the J call may be wrong. The CDR3 loop spans 17 amino acids. Germline assignment: CDR1 LGHNA and CDR2 YNFKEQ.

This clone has only a few counts. The chain is built from TRBV7-9 and TRBJ2-1, with D tentatively TRBD1 (5 bases). Looked up from germline, CDR1 is SEHNR and CDR2 is FQNEAQ (reference sequence). Between the trimmed V and J ends, which lost 2 bases and 9 bases, there was a span of 5 bases. The CDR3 has 11 residues. The DNA for the CDR3 is TGTGCCAGCAGCTTACAGGGTGAGCAGTTCTTC. As protein: CASSLQGEQFF.

This chain joins TRBV5-5 and TRBJ2-1, with 8 bases lining up with TRBD2. This CDR3 has 13 amino acids. J lost 6 bases, V lost 3 bases, and 2 bases had no gene match. Germline CDR1 and CDR2: SGHKS and YYEKEE (reference sequence). The CDR3 here is CASSSGLVNEQFF. CDR3 in DNA: TGTGCCAGCAGCTCGGGACTAGTCAATGAGCAGTTCTTC.

This clone has just a few counts. The chain links TRBV29-1 to TRBJ1-1, with D unclear. The V and J ends lost 3 bases and 2 bases respectively, with 7 bases between them. The CDR3 loop spans 12 amino acids. Germline V gives CDR1 SQVTM, CDR2 ANQGSEA. CDR3 in amino acids: CSVETGNTEAFF. The CDR3, as DNA: TGCAGCGTTGAGACGGGAAACACTGAAGCTTTCTTT.

This clone has more than one count but fewer than ten. The V gene is TRBV6-5, the J gene TRBJ1-1, with D tentatively TRBD1 (6 bases). Trimming stripped 7 bases from V and 3 bases from J, with 15 bases between. Germline assignment: CDR1 MNHEY and CDR2 SVGAGI. CDR3 length equals 14 residues. CDR3 DNA sequence: TGTGCCAGCAAACAGGGTGACGATTACACTGAAGCTTTCTTT. Amino acids: CASKQGDDYTEAFF.

The chain uses TRBV12-5 and TRBJ2-2; TRBD2 agrees at 8 bases. The V gene end was trimmed by 0 bases and the J gene end by 7 bases; junction bases not matched to a gene: 10. The CDR3 has 17 amino acids. Germline V lookup: CDR1 LGHNT, CDR2 FRNRAP. CDR3 amino acids: CASGLVHGRALNGELFF. The CDR3 nucleotides are TGTGCTAGTGGTTTGGTACACGGGAGGGCCCTCAACGGGGAGCTGTTTTTT. The full variable domain, completed using reference TRBV12-5 and TRBJ2-2, is DARVTQTPRHKVTEMGQEVTMRCQPILGHNTVFWYRQTMMQGLELLAYFRNRAPLDDSGMPKDRFSAEMPDATLATLKIQPSEPRDSAVYFCASGLVHGRALNGELFFGEGSRLTVL.

The CDR3 protein is CSVEGRVGTQYF. For the CDR3, the DNA is TGCAGCGTTGAGGGTAGAGTCGGGACGCAGTATTTT. The V gene is TRBV29-1, the J gene TRBJ2-3; D unresolved. CDR3 length: 12 residues. Germline V CDR1 and CDR2: SQVTM, ANQGSEA. V was trimmed by 3 bases and J by 9 bases, leaving 13 bases between them.

The chain uses TRBV28 and TRBJ2-7; 8 positions match TRBD1. CDR3 size: 13 residues. V lost 5 bases, J lost 6 bases, and 6 bases stayed unmatched. Germline assignment: CDR1 MDHEN and CDR2 SYDVKM. The CDR3, as DNA: TGTGCCAGCAGTCTCGGACAGGGCGGCGAGCAGTACTTC. This codes for CASSLGQGGEQYF.

The chain couples TRBV19 to TRBJ1-5, with 10 bases that match TRBD1. The germline CDR1 and CDR2 sequences are LNHDA and SQIVND (reference sequence). Germline trimming cut 1 base from V and 7 bases from J; bases unmatched to any gene: 4. There are 15 residues in the CDR3. CDR3 DNA sequence: TGTGCCAGTAGTATAGGGGACAGGGGTGGCCAGCCCCAGCATTTT. It is translated as CASSIGDRGGQPQHF.

The V and J genes are TRBV4-3 and TRBJ2-1, with TRBD1 matching over 9 bases. The V segment lost 1 base and the J segment 3 bases; nucleotides outside the gene matches: 4. The germline V gene encodes CDR1 LGHNA and CDR2 YSLEER. The CDR3 totals 16 residues. CDR3 region: CASSQAPGQGYNEQFF. CDR3 in DNA: TGCGCCAGCAGCCAAGCCCCGGGACAGGGCTACAATGAGCAGTTCTTC.

This clone has just a few counts. This sequence joins TRBV5-1 and TRBJ1-1; 7 nucleotides match TRBD1. The V segment lost 0 bases and the J segment 5 bases; nucleotides outside the gene matches: 7. From germline, CDR1 is SGHRS and CDR2 YFSETQ. The CDR3 has 15 residues. CDR3: CASSLEGTAGTEAFF. The CDR3 nucleotides are TGCGCCAGCAGCTTGGAGGGGACAGCAGGGACTGAAGCTTTCTTT.

V gene TRBV5-6 combines with J gene TRBJ1-1; 11 bases match TRBD1. This CDR3 comprises 16 residues. V shed 2 bases and J 3 bases; nucleotides not matched to a gene: 6. Germline V CDR1 and CDR2: SGHDT, YYEEEE. CDR3 sequence reads: CASSLTGTGGYTEAFF. In DNA form, the CDR3 reads TGTGCCAGCAGCTTAACTGGGACAGGGGGGTACACTGAAGCTTTCTTT.

The chain joins TRBV7-2 to TRBJ2-1; a weak D match, TRBD1 (6 bases). The CDR3 has 15 residues. The V gene's germline CDR1 is SGHTA and CDR2 FQGNSA. Trimming removed 4 bases from V and 3 bases from J, with 13 bases in between. This CDR3 is CASSYAGTHYNEQFF. DNA of the CDR3: TGTGCCAGCAGCTACGCCGGGACACACTACAATGAGCAGTTCTTC.

The gene calls are TRBV6-1 and TRBJ2-6; 7 bases line up with TRBD1. Trimming at V came to 3 bases and at J to 2 bases, leaving 4 bases not matched to a gene. The CDR3 covers 16 residues. Germline loops: CDR1 MNHNS, CDR2 SASEGT. This chain's CDR3 is CASSDGTVPGANVLTF. CDR3 nucleotide sequence: TGTGCCAGCAGTGACGGGACAGTCCCTGGGGCCAACGTCCTGACTTTC.

The rearrangement uses TRBV7-3 and TRBJ2-3; 7 positions agree with TRBD1. The junction had 5 bases not matched to a gene; V was cut back by 5 bases and J by 3 bases. The CDR3 has 14 amino acids. Germline assignment: CDR1 SGHTA and CDR2 FQGTGA. The CDR3 coding sequence is TGTGCCAGCAGCCAACGGGACAGTACAGATACGCAGTATTTT. This translates into CASSQRDSTDTQYF.

This clone was counted once. The chain uses TRBV9 and TRBJ2-1; the match to TRBD1 covers 7 bases. The germline V gene encodes CDR1 SGDLS and CDR2 YYNGEE. Losses at the gene ends were 1 base for V and 3 bases for J; bases not matched to a gene: 10. This CDR3 comprises 17 residues. CDR3 DNA: TGTGCCAGCAGCGTAAAATGGACGGGACAGAGCTACAATGAGCAGTTCTTC. Translating it yields CASSVKWTGQSYNEQFF.

The sample holds a few counts of this clone. The chain combines TRBV4-1 with TRBJ2-5; tentative D call: TRBD2 (6 bases). CDR3 length: 16 amino acids. Per germline, CDR1 MGHRA and CDR2 YSYEKL. The V end was cut by 3 bases, the J end by 3 bases, with 17 bases between. This CDR3 reads CASSHPRRGQEETQYF. CDR3 sequence (DNA): TGCGCCAGCAGCCATCCCCGGAGGGGCCAAGAAGAGACCCAGTACTTC.

V and J are TRBV5-1 and TRBJ2-5, with D possibly TRBD1 on 6 matching bases. CDR1 SGHRS and CDR2 YFSETQ come from the germline V gene. The CDR3 contains 15 residues. V lost 0 bases and J 1 base, leaving 10 bases between the germline ends. The chain's CDR3 is CASSLEDRGQETQYF. The CDR3 DNA follows: TGCGCCAGCAGCTTGGAGGACAGAGGCCAAGAGACCCAGTACTTC.

In regard to this clone: At one end, the junction sequence differs from germline, possibly due to a read error. This rearrangement joins TRBV7-9 to TRBJ1-2; D may be TRBD1 (6 bases). CDR1 SEHNR and CDR2 FQNEAQ come from the germline V gene (reference sequence). The CDR3 runs 14 residues. The CDR3 loop reads CSSSLAHRDYGYTF. The CDR3 region has the DNA TGTTCCAGCAGCTTAGCGCACAGGGACTATGGCTACACCTTC. The complete variable domain, with remaining parts taken from reference TRBV7-9 and TRBJ1-2, reads DTGVSQNPRHKITKRGQNVTFRCDPISEHNRLYWYRQTLGQGPEFLTYFQNEAQLEKSRLLSDRFSAERPKGSFSTLEIQRTEQGDSAMYLCSSSLAHRDYGYTFGSGTRLTVV.

This clone was seen a single time. The rearrangement uses TRBV5-1 and TRBJ1-3, with D unresolved. The V end was cut by 2 bases, the J end by 0 bases, with 9 bases between. The germline V gene has CDR1 SGHRS and CDR2 YFSETQ. The CDR3 contains 15 residues. In DNA, the CDR3 is TGCGCCAGCAGCTTCGTGTCCCCCTCTGGAAACACCATATATTTT. Amino acid sequence: CASSFVSPSGNTIYF.

The V call is TRBV18, the J call TRBJ2-1; TRBD1 aligns across 9 bases. The CDR3 sequence is 15 residues long. The germline gives CDR1 KGHSH, CDR2 LQKENI. Trimming at V came to 4 bases and at J to 6 bases, leaving 7 bases not matched to a gene. In DNA form, the CDR3 reads TGTGCCAGCTCACTGACAGGGGGTTCCCTCAATGAGCAGTTCTTC. Its translation: CASSLTGGSLNEQFF.

Note on this clone: At one boundary the junction diverges from the germline segment, which might be a read error. The chain employs TRBV7-2 and TRBJ2-3, with 11 bases fitting TRBD2. This CDR3 spans 18 amino acids. Per germline, CDR1 SGHTA and CDR2 FQGNSA. CDR3 protein: CSSSLSLAGGRGTDTQYF. The CDR3 nucleotides are TGTTCCAGCAGCTTAAGTCTAGCGGGGGGCCGCGGCACAGATACGCAGTATTTT.

The gene calls are TRBV30 and TRBJ2-5; D uncertain. CDR1 GTSNPN and CDR2 SVGIG come from the germline V gene (reference sequence). V was shortened by 0 bases and J by 2 bases, with 19 bases between the two germline ends. This CDR3 region has 17 residues. The DNA for the CDR3 is TGTGCCTGGAGTGTAGGTCTAGGATGGTTTGAGCAAGAGACCCAGTACTTC. Its protein product is CAWSVGLGWFEQETQYF. The full variable domain, with the rest looked up from reference TRBV30 and TRBJ2-5, is SQTIHQWPATLVQPVGSPLSLECTVEGTSNPNLYWYRQAAGRGLQLLFYSVGIGQISSEVPQNLSASRPQDRQFILSSKKLLLSDSGFYLCAWSVGLGWFEQETQYFGPGTRLLVL.

The chain combines TRBV21-1 with TRBJ2-6; the table gives TRBD2 as D, unverified against the DNA. TRBV21-1 is shown as a pseudogene. The CDR3 runs 16 residues. CDR3 region: CASSGGARSGANVLTF. CDR3 DNA: TGTGCCAGCAGCGGGGGGGCTCGGTCTGGGGCCAACGTCCTGACTTTC.

This clone appeared a single time. The genes are TRBV11-2 and TRBJ2-7; a weak D match, TRBD1 (5 bases). Germline CDR1 reads SGHAT; CDR2 reads FQNNGV. CDR3 length: 14 amino acids. The V and J ends lost 0 bases and 3 bases respectively, with 9 bases between them. CDR3 protein: CASSLDRVHYEQYF. DNA for the CDR3: TGTGCCAGCAGCTTAGACAGGGTGCACTACGAGCAGTACTTC.

This chain links TRBV4-2 with TRBJ2-7; tentative D call: TRBD1 (7 bases). The CDR3 runs to 15 residues. The germline V and J ends were trimmed by 0 bases and 6 bases, with 15 bases remaining between them. CDR1 LGHNA and CDR2 YNFKEQ come from the germline V gene. The CDR3 nucleotides are TGTGCCAGCAGCCAAGAGGCGAGGGGGCGGGGCGAGCAGTACTTC. Translated: CASSQEARGRGEQYF.

This chain joins TRBV18 and TRBJ2-5; 10 nucleotides line up with TRBD1. Judging by the DNA end, TRBJ2-7 fits better; the J call may be wrong. Germline assignment: CDR1 KGHSH and CDR2 LQKENI. The CDR3 spans 16 residues. The CDR3 sequence: CASSPERTGGSYEQYF. CDR3 coding DNA: TGTGCCAGCTCTCCTGAAAGGACAGGGGGCTCCTACGAGCAGTACTTC.